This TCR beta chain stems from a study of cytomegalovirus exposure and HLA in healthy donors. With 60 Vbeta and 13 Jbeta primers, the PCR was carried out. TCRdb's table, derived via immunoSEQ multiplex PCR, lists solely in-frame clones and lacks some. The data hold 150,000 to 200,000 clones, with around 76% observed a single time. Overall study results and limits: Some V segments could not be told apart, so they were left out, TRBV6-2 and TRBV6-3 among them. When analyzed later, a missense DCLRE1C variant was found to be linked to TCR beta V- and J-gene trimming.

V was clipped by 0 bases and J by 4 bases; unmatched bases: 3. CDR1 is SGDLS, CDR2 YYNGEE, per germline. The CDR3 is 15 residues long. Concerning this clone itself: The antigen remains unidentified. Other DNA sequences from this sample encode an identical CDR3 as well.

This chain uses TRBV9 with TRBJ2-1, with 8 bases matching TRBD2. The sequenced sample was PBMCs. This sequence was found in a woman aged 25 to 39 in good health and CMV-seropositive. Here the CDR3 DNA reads TGTGCCAGCAGCGTAGGGCGGGGGGCATACAATGAGCAGTTCTTC. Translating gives CASSVGRGAYNEQFF.